This T cell receptor (beta chain) comes out of a study of cytomegalovirus exposure and HLA in healthy donors. Vbeta (60) and Jbeta (13) primers were used in the PCR. Sequenced by immunoSEQ multiplex PCR; TCRdb stores in-frame clones only, minus some. This repertoire shows roughly 100,000 clones, under 85% found once; its top ten account for 1.3%. The junction had 7 bases not matched to a gene; V was cut back by 5 bases and J by 2 bases. Germline CDR1 and CDR2: SGHTA and FQGNSA. The CDR3 loop spans 15 amino acids. Sequenced input: PBMCs. The TCR sequence derives from a man younger than 40 in good health and CMV-seronegative. V usage is TRBV7-2 and J usage is TRBJ2-7; 9 bases are shared with TRBD2. The CDR3 sequence is CASSVNSGGAYEQYF. The DNA for the CDR3 is TGTGCCAGCAGCGTAAATAGCGGGGGAGCCTACGAGCAGTACTTC.